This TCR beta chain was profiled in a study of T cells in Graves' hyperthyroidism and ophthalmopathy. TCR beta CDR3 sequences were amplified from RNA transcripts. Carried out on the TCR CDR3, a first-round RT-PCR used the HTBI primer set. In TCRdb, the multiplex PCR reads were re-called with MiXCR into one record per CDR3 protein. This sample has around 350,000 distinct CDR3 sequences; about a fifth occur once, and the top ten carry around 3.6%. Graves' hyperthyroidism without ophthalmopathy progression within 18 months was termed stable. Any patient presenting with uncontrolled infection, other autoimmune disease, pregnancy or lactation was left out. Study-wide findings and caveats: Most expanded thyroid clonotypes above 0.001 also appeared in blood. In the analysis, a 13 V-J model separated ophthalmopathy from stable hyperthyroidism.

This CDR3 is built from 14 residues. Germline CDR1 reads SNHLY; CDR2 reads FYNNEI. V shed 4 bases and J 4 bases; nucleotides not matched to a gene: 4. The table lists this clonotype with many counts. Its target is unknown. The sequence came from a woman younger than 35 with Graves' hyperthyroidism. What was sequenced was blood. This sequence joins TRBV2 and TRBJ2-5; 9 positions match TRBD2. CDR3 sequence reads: CASSGLAGPETQYF. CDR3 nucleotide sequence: TGTGCCAGCAGTGGCCTAGCGGGGCCAGAGACCCAGTACTTC.